This T cell receptor beta chain originates from a study of cytotoxic CD8 clonotypes in ibrutinib-treated CLL (dated by TCRdb to the early 2020s). General notes on the study: The cohort had 11 relapsed/refractory and approximately 15 treatment-naive patients; some 17 were IGHV unmutated. Partial responses were observed in roughly 24 patients and complete responses in 2; after a median follow-up of 68 months, remission was maintained in 15 or so patients and progression was observed in about twelve. Samples at response were collected after a median of about 12 months of treatment, with a range of 6 to 36 months. An average of roughly 270,000 productive templates and around 100,000 productive rearrangements was obtained per sample. Of the 80 to 95 participants in the trial, 25 to 30 had longitudinal samples available. Cryopreserved peripheral blood mononuclear cells were collected before treatment, at response, and at either disease progression or sustained remission. Every sample from remission and from progressive disease was obtained while the patients were still on ibrutinib.

Each clonotype received, on average, around 9.6x coverage in deep resolution sequencing performed on a MiSeq, where the target depth lay between 1 in 1 million and 1 in 200,000 T cells. The immunoSEQ hsTCRB Kit was used to generate the TCR beta libraries. The paper's data handling went like this. ImmunoSEQ Data Assistant and ImmunoSEQ Analyzer were used for data analysis, and V, D and J genes were assigned according to IMGT definitions. Clonality was computed as one minus normalized Shannon entropy of productive rearrangement frequencies, ranging from 0 to 1. Only overrepresented clonotypes making up at least 0.05% of each patient's repertoire were included in the public clonotype analysis. About a dozen age-matched healthy donor repertoires from immuneACCESS served as clonality controls. As stored in TCRdb, this immuneACCESS dataset retains in-frame rearrangements with V and J assigned. A fraction of the clones does not appear; measured against another copy, unresolved V genes explain less than half of the discrepancy, and the remainder lacks a known reason. V, J and clone size derive from that table, while D and trimming were established from the DNA sequence. The sample table holds 270,000 or so clones, of which 65% to 85% were seen once. Roughly 6% of the sample belongs to the ten largest clones.

With respect to this clone: This receptor's antigen is unknown. No much larger clone exists at a distance of one base, and base qualities are not known.

The sample's time point label, decoded: progressive disease on ibrutinib. Roughly 1.9 micrograms of genomic DNA were extracted from cryopreserved PBMCs for TCR beta library preparation. High-throughput TCR beta sequencing was performed on longitudinal blood samples from CLL patients receiving ibrutinib monotherapy. Patients were enrolled in a phase 2 open-label single-center ibrutinib monotherapy trial. Points the paper makes about the study in general: Public clonotypes were found to be uncommon and were observed to contract or remain stable during treatment; the increase in clonality was shown to reflect expansion of private clonotypes at ibrutinib response. Sustained-remission and progressing patients did not have matched sampling times, and lymph node repertoires were not examined. An increase in clonality was observed at ibrutinib response, with clonality remaining stable during sustained remission and falling back toward baseline at progression. Baseline clonality was found to be higher than that of age-matched healthy donors and was strongly correlated with circulating CD8+ T-cell counts.

The germline V gene provides CDR1 SGHDT and CDR2 YYEEEE. V is pared back by 3 bases and J by 5 bases, with 9 bases lying between the germline termini. From its cysteine to its phenylalanine, the CDR3 spans 13 amino acids. The kept DNA is CDR3 alone, 39 bases in frame from the first base. This receptor was identified in a human donor with chronic lymphocytic leukemia. Sequences were derived from PBMCs, sampled at disease progression, from a patient treated with ibrutinib. The chain couples TRBV5-6 to TRBJ2-1, with the D gene uncertain. The nucleotide sequence is given as TGTGCCAGCAGCTACGGCAGCGACAATGAGCAGTTCTTC. Its amino acids are CASSYGSDNEQFF.